This TCR beta chain appears in the sequencing data of a study of CXCR3-negative and CXCR3-positive naive CD8 T cells. Study-wide results and caveats: More hydrophobic TRB CDR3s were found in CXCR3-positive naive cells than in CXCR3-negative naive cells.

cDNA libraries for TRB were generated by 5' RACE incorporating UMI labels. TCRdb processed the 5' RACE reads again and assigns one entry to each CDR3 protein, with no DNA. This sample's clone table lists some 150,000 distinct CDR3 sequences. A note on this clonotype: Its antigen remains unidentified.

CDR1 is DFQATT and CDR2 is SNEGSKA in the germline V gene (reference sequence). CDR3 size: 13 residues. Sequencing input: naive CXCR3+ CD8+ T cells from blood. Indicated subset: CD45RO-CCR7+CD27+CD95- naive CD8+ T cells expressing CXCR3 (TNR3+). This receptor was taken from a human donor in good health. Some clones in this sample may be carry-over from other donors' samples. V is TRBV20-1 and J is TRBJ1-2; TCRdb proposes TRBD1, but this gene call is untestable without DNA. This CDR3 reads CSASHRDSYGYTF.